These 2 T cell receptor beta chains were sequenced from one sample in a study of blood T cell repertoires in COVID-19 (dated by TCRdb to 2018 to 2020). Preparation of the library involved the immunoSEQ multiplex PCR assay. TCRdb's version of the immuneACCESS table is confined to in-frame rearrangements and falls short of the full clone set. An unresolved V gene accounts for under half of the shortfall where checked; the remainder is of unknown origin. Counted in this sample were a few hundred thousand clones; around 90% of them appeared once. Together, the top ten hold 3% to 3.5% of the sample. The sample was peripheral blood. Receptors were obtained from a man in his late teens or twenties with active or convalescent COVID-19.

The genes are TRBV18 and TRBJ2-7; weak D call: TRBD2 (6 bases). Germline CDR1 and CDR2: KGHSH and LQKENI. The CDR3 is 12 residues long. The V gene lost 3 bases and the J gene lost 6 bases, with 9 bases spanning the gap. CDR3 sequence: CASSPEGSEQYF. CDR3 sequence (DNA): TGTGCCAGCTCACCGGAGGGGTCCGAGCAGTACTTC. The full variable domain, in which reference TRBV18 and TRBJ2-7 provide the parts outside the CDR3, is NAGVMQNPRHLVRRRGQEARLRCSPMKGHSHVYWYRQLPEEGLKFMVYLQKENIIDESGMPKERFSAEFPKEGPSILRIQQVVRGDSAAYFCASSPEGSEQYFGPGTRLTVT.

The V call is TRBV9, the J call TRBJ1-6; 7 bases align to TRBD1. This CDR3 is built from 15 residues. From germline, CDR1 is SGDLS and CDR2 YYNGEE. Trimming cost V 4 bases and J 6 bases; bases outside gene matches: 7. The CDR3 here is CASSPQTGSNSPLHF. In DNA form, the CDR3 reads TGTGCCAGCAGCCCCCAGACAGGGTCTAATTCACCCCTCCACTTT.